This TCR beta chain was identified in a study of blood T cell repertoires in COVID-19. Study overall: COVID-19 samples collected from the United States, Italy and Spain covered acute and convalescent phases.

The protocol was immunoSEQ multiplex PCR, while the TCRdb copy is restricted to in-frame clones and leaves out a portion. This table has some 120,000 clones, just under 85% appearing once. The CDR3 consists of 15 residues. Trimming cost V 0 bases and J 3 bases; bases outside gene matches: 2. The germline CDR1 and CDR2 sequences are MNHEY and SMNVEV (reference sequence). The receptor was derived from a man aged 65 to 79 with active or convalescent COVID-19. Sequenced material: peripheral blood. The genes are TRBV27 and TRBJ1-5, with 7 positions matching TRBD1. The CDR3 protein is CASSLSGGSNQPQHF. DNA of the CDR3: TGTGCCAGCAGTTTATCAGGGGGCTCCAATCAGCCCCAGCATTTT.